The entry below gives a single T cell receptor beta chain sequence along with its context. This CDR3 has 18 amino acids. Unmatched junction bases numbered 6, after V lost 1 base and J lost 0 bases. Germline V gives CDR1 MGHRA, CDR2 YSYEKL. TCRdb processed the RT-PCR reads anew with MiXCR; each CDR3 protein has one entry. The table records about 680,000 distinct CDR3 sequences, approximately 15% of them present only once. The TCR was taken from a female donor in good health, serving as a healthy control. This chain links TRBV4-1 with TRBJ2-1; TRBD2 matches at 10 bases. Material: memory CD4+ T cells from blood. CDR3 coding DNA: TGCGCCAGCAGCCAAGTCCCAGCGGGAGGGATCTCCTACAATGAGCAGTTCTTC. This gives the protein CASSQVPAGGISYNEQFF.